The 18 T cell receptor beta chains reported below all come from one sample, sequenced in a study of shared clonotypes between healthy human individuals. The data were produced by immunoSEQ multiplex PCR, yet TCRdb's version contains in-frame clones alone and is incomplete. The table lists more than 2 million clones, over 85% of them singletons. Naive CD8 cells, CD45RO-negative and positively selected for CCR7, excluded terminally differentiated effector memory CD45RA+ cells. Sequenced material: naive CD8+ T cells sorted from blood. The receptor source for this set is a man between 18 and 35 years old in good health.

The gene calls are TRBV9 and TRBJ2-1, with 8 nucleotides matching TRBD2. Germline CDR1 reads SGDLS; CDR2 reads YYNGEE. V was clipped by 4 bases and J by 5 bases; unmatched bases: 8. This CDR3 spans 15 amino acids. This chain's CDR3 is CASSTRGGPNNEQFF. In nucleotides, the CDR3 is TGTGCCAGCAGCACCCGCGGGGGGCCAAACAATGAGCAGTTCTTC. The full variable domain, completed using reference TRBV9 and TRBJ2-1, is DSGVTQTPKHLITATGQRVTLRCSPRSGDLSVYWYQQSLDQGLQFLIQYYNGEERAKGNILERFSAQQFPDLHSELNLSSLELGDSALYFCASSTRGGPNNEQFFGPGTRLTVL.

This clone was found once. The chain employs TRBV7-9 and TRBJ2-3, with 8 bases identical to TRBD2. V was pared by 5 bases and J by 5 bases, with 18 bases of the junction left unmatched. The CDR3 is 18 amino acids. Looked up from germline, CDR1 is SEHNR and CDR2 is FQNEAQ (reference sequence). The CDR3 DNA reads as TGTGCCAGCAGCCCCCCCCTAGGAAGCGGGAGTTTTATAGATACGCAGTATTTT. Translating it yields CASSPPLGSGSFIDTQYF.

J is TRBJ2-1 and V is TRBV15, with D perhaps TRBD1 or TRBD2 (5 bases each). The length of the CDR3 is 15 residues. V was trimmed by 4 bases and J by 2 bases, leaving 12 bases between them. Germline V gives CDR1 LNHNV, CDR2 YYDKDF (reference sequence). The CDR3 here is CATSNRDGPYNEQFF. CDR3 sequence (DNA): TGTGCCACCAGCAACCGGGACGGTCCCTACAATGAGCAGTTCTTC. Full variable domain (missing parts from reference TRBV15 and TRBJ2-1): DAMVIQNPRYQVTQFGKPVTLSCSQTLNHNVMYWYQQKSSQAPKLLFHYYDKDFNNEADTPDNFQSRRPNTSFCFLDIRSPGLGDTAMYLCATSNRDGPYNEQFFGPGTRLTVL.

The chain is built from TRBV6-5 and TRBJ2-5; TRBD1 matches 10 bases. There are 15 residues in the CDR3. In germline, CDR1 is MNHEY, CDR2 SVGAGI. V lost 3 bases to trimming and J lost 4 bases; unmatched junction nucleotides: 5. In DNA form, the CDR3 reads TGTGCCAGCAGTTATTGGACAGGGGGAGGAGAGACCCAGTACTTC. As protein: CASSYWTGGGETQYF.

The chain employs TRBV28 and TRBJ1-1, with a tentative D call TRBD1 (6 bases). Germline loops: CDR1 MDHEN, CDR2 SYDVKM. The V and J ends lost 7 bases and 3 bases respectively, with 15 bases between them. The CDR3 totals 14 residues. This chain's CDR3 is CASKERGGYTEAFF. In DNA form, the CDR3 reads TGTGCCAGCAAGGAAAGGGGGGGTTACACTGAAGCTTTCTTT.

A note on this clone: This same CDR3 is encoded by further DNA sequences in the sample. The rearrangement joins TRBV5-1 to TRBJ1-1; possible D gene TRBD1, 6 bases. Germline loops: CDR1 SGHRS, CDR2 YFSETQ. Trimming shortened V by 0 bases and J by 1 base, and 7 bases separated the two germline ends. This CDR3 region has 14 residues. CDR3 sequence reads: CASSLGDTNTEAFF. For the CDR3, the DNA is TGCGCCAGCAGCTTGGGGGACACGAACACTGAAGCTTTCTTT.

This chain connects TRBV2 to TRBJ2-7, with D unclear. Germline V CDR1 and CDR2: SNHLY, FYNNEI. The length of the CDR3 is 14 residues. Trimming pared 2 bases from V and 4 bases from J, leaving 12 bases between. This CDR3 reads CASSERITLYEQYF. The CDR3 coding sequence is TGTGCCAGCAGTGAACGTATCACCCTTTACGAGCAGTACTTC.

The gene calls are TRBV7-9 and TRBJ2-2; maybe TRBD1 (6 bases). V was pared by 5 bases and J by 0 bases, with 13 bases between. Germline V CDR1 and CDR2: SEHNR, FQNEAQ (reference sequence). The CDR3 covers 16 residues. The CDR3 here is CASSPKQGPNTGELFF. For the CDR3, the DNA is TGTGCCAGCAGCCCTAAACAGGGACCGAACACCGGGGAGCTGTTTTTT. The whole variable domain, filled in from reference TRBV7-9 and TRBJ2-2, reads DTGVSQNPRHKITKRGQNVTFRCDPISEHNRLYWYRQTLGQGPEFLTYFQNEAQLEKSRLLSDRFSAERPKGSFSTLEIQRTEQGDSAMYLCASSPKQGPNTGELFFGEGSRLTVL.

This chain links TRBV10-3 with TRBJ1-1; the D gene is possibly TRBD1 (5 bases). Germline values: CDR1 ENHRY, CDR2 SYGVKD. This CDR3 has 13 residues. V lost 4 bases and J 3 bases, leaving 9 bases between the germline ends. The CDR3 protein is CAISGRGDTEAFF. The CDR3 nucleotides are TGTGCCATCAGTGGGAGAGGGGACACTGAAGCTTTCTTT.

The gene calls are TRBV4-3 and TRBJ1-4, with D possibly being TRBD1 (6 bases). The CDR3 spans 13 residues. V lost 0 bases to trimming and J lost 14 bases, with 13 bases between them. Germline lookup yields CDR1 LGHNA and CDR2 YSLEER. This CDR3 reads CASSQDTGFRLFF. DNA for the CDR3: TGCGCCAGCAGCCAAGATACAGGGTTTAGGCTGTTTTTT.

CDR3 region: CAWGPPGNTIYF. CDR3 DNA sequence: TGTGCCTGGGGCCCTCCTGGAAACACCATATATTTT. The J gene is TRBJ1-3, the V gene TRBV30; unclear D gene. The germline gives CDR1 GTSNPN, CDR2 SVGIG (reference sequence). Between the trimmed V and J ends, which lost 5 bases and 2 bases, there was a span of 7 bases. The CDR3 has 12 residues.

Regarding this clone: Within the sample, other DNA sequences also encode this same CDR3. V gene TRBV5-4 combines with J gene TRBJ2-7; D not certain. V lost 0 bases and J lost 0, with 7 bases in between. The germline CDR1 and CDR2 sequences are SGHNT and YYREEE (reference sequence). CDR3 length: 14 amino acids. CDR3 region: CASSLEESSYEQYF. The CDR3 nucleotides are TGTGCCAGCAGCTTGGAAGAAAGCTCCTACGAGCAGTACTTC.

The chain couples TRBV10-2 to TRBJ2-5; a possible D gene is TRBD2 (6 bases). Trimming left V 8 bases short and J 2 bases short, with 15 bases between. The germline gives CDR1 WSHSY, CDR2 SAAADI. CDR3 length: 14 amino acids. The CDR3 reads CASGYGTSQETQYF. Written as DNA, the CDR3 is TGCGCCAGCGGCTACGGGACTTCTCAAGAGACCCAGTACTTC.

A remark on this clone: This specimen includes other DNA sequences encoding the same CDR3. V and J are TRBV6-1 and TRBJ2-7, with 12 bases matching TRBD2. The CDR3 extends over 15 amino acids. With 1 base clipped from V and 3 bases from J, the junction kept 1 base outside the gene matches. Germline CDR1 reads MNHNS; CDR2 reads SASEGT. The CDR3 loop is CASSEGLAGVYEQYF. Here the CDR3 DNA reads TGTGCCAGCAGTGAAGGACTAGCGGGAGTCTACGAGCAGTACTTC.

This sequence joins TRBV21-1 and TRBJ1-5; TRBD1 is the table's D call, not checked against the DNA. TRBV21-1 is marked as a pseudogene. This CDR3 comprises 16 residues. The CDR3 region is CASSKKGTGRNQPQHF. CDR3 sequence (DNA): TGTGCCAGCAGCAAAAAAGGGACAGGGAGAAATCAGCCCCAGCATTTT.

V gene TRBV7-9 combines with J gene TRBJ1-2; D unresolved. V was cut by 4 bases and J by 8 bases, with 11 bases left in between. Germline V gene sequence: CDR1 SEHNR, CDR2 FQNEAQ (reference sequence). The CDR3 totals 12 residues. CDR3 DNA sequence: TGTGCCAGCAGCTCCCAAGAGGGCGGCTACACCTTC. This translates into CASSSQEGGYTF. Looking up the rest from reference TRBV7-9 and TRBJ1-2 gives the full variable domain: DTGVSQNPRHKITKRGQNVTFRCDPISEHNRLYWYRQTLGQGPEFLTYFQNEAQLEKSRLLSDRFSAERPKGSFSTLEIQRTEQGDSAMYLCASSSQEGGYTFGSGTRLTVV.

The J gene is TRBJ2-7, the V gene TRBV7-8; D is undetermined. Germline-derived CDR1 and CDR2 are SGHVS and FQNEAQ. The V end lost 1 base, the J end lost 7 bases, and 14 bases lay between the germline ends. CDR3 length: 14 residues. The CDR3 nucleotides read TGTGCCAGCAGCTTAGTCCCAGAAGCCCAGGAGCAGTACTTC. It yields the protein CASSLVPEAQEQYF.

The count of this clone is one. V is TRBV30 and J is TRBJ2-5; D may be TRBD2 (5 bases). V dropped 2 bases and J dropped 5 bases, with 12 bases sitting between them. CDR3 length: 13 residues. The germline gives CDR1 GTSNPN, CDR2 SVGIG (reference sequence). CDR3 residues: CAWSLADGETQYF. CDR3 nucleotides: TGTGCCTGGAGTCTAGCAGATGGGGAGACCCAGTACTTC.